This T cell receptor beta chain derives from a study of OX40 agonist ivuxolimab in advanced cancers. Some clones are missing from TCRdb's copy, which holds only in-frame ones; the method was immunoSEQ multiplex PCR. Here the sample spans tens of thousands of clones, about 89% being singletons. The V gene lost 6 bases and the J gene lost 0 bases, with 9 bases spanning the gap. CDR1 LNHDA and CDR2 SQIVND come from the germline V gene (reference sequence). The CDR3 is 15 amino acids. The source material was CD4+ or CD8+ T cells sorted from blood, sampled in a trial of the OX40 agonist ivuxolimab. This sequence originates from an adult with an advanced solid tumor such as melanoma, head and neck, liver or kidney cancer. The V call is TRBV19, the J call TRBJ2-6; D is ambiguous. This chain's CDR3 is CASSTPVSGANVLTF. In nucleotides, the CDR3 is TGTGCCAGTAGCACCCCCGTCTCTGGGGCCAACGTCCTGACTTTC.